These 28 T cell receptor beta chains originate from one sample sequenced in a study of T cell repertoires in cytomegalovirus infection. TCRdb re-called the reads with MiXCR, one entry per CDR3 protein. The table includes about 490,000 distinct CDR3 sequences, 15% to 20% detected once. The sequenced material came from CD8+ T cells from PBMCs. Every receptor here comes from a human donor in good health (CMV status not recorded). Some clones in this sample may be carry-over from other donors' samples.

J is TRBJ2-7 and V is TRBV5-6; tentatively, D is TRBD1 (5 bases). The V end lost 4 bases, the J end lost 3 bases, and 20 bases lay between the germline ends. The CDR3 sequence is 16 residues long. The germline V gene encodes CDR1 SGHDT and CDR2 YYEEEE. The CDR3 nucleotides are TGTGCCAGCAGCCTTTTTCAGGGTCTCGAGTTCTACGAGCAGTACTTC. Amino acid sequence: CASSLFQGLEFYEQYF.

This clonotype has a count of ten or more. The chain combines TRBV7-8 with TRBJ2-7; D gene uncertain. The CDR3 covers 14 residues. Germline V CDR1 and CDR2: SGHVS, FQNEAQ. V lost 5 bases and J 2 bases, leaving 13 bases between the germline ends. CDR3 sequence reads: CASSPKGLTYEQYF. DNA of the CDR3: TGTGCCAGCAGCCCTAAAGGTCTTACCTACGAGCAGTACTTC.

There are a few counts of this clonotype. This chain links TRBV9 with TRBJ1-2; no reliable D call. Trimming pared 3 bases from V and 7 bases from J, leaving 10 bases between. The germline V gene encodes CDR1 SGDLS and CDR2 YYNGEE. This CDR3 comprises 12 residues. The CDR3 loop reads CASSGSASGYTF. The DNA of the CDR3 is TGTGCCAGCAGCGGGTCAGCATCTGGCTACACCTTC.

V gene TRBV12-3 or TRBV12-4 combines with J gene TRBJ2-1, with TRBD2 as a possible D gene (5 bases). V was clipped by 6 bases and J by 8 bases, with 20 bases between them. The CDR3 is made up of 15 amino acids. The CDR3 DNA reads TGTGCCAGCAGATTAACGGACTTCCCGTTCGATGAGCAGTTCTTC. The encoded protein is CASRLTDFPFDEQFF.

As DNA, the CDR3 is TGTGCCACCAGTGATTCGTCAGGGGACACGGATAGCGCGATCACTCACAATGAGCAGTTCTTC. Translating gives CATSDSSGDTDSAITHNEQFF. V gene TRBV24-1 combines with J gene TRBJ2-1; weak D call: TRBD1 (6 bases). The length of the CDR3 is 21 residues. V shed 2 bases and J shed 5 bases, with 30 bases lying between them. In germline, CDR1 is KGHDR, CDR2 SFDVKD.

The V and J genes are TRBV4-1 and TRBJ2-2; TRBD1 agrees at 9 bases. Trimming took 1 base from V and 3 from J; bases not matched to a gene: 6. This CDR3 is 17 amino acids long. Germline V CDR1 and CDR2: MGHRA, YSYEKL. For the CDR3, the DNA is TGCGCCAGCAGCCAAGTGCCGGGACAGGGTGACACCGGGGAGCTGTTTTTT. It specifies CASSQVPGQGDTGELFF.

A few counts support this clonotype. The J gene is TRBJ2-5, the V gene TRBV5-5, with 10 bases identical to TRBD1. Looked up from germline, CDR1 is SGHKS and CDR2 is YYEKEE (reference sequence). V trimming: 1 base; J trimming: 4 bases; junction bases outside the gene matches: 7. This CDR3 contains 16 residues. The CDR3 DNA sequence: TGTGCCAGCAGCTTGAGCTTTCGGGACAGGGGAGAGACCCAGTACTTC. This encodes CASSLSFRDRGETQYF.

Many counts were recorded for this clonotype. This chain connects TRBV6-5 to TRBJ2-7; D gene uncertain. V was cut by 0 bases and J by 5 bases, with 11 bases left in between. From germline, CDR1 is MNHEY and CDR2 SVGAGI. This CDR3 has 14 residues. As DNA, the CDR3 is TGTGCCAGCAGTTACTCCCCTTTAGGCGACGAGCAGTACTTC. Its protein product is CASSYSPLGDEQYF.

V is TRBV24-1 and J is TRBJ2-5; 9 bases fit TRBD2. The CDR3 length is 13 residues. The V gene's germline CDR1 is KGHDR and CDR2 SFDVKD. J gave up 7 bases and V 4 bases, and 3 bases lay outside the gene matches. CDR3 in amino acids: CATSDPTSGTQYF. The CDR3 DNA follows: TGTGCCACCAGTGACCCGACTAGCGGGACCCAGTACTTC.

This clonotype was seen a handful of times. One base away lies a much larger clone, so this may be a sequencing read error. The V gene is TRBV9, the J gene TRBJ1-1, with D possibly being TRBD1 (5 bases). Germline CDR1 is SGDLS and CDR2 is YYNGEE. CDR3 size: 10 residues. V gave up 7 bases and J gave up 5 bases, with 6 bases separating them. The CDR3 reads CASGGTEAFF. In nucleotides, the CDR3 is TGTGCCAGCGGGGGAACTGAAGCTTTCTTT.

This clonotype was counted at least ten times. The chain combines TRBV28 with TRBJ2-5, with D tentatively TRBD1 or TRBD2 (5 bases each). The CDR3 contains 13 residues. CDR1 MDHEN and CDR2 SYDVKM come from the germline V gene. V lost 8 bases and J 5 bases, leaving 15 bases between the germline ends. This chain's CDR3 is CASHGDRQETQYF. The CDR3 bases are TGTGCCAGCCATGGGGACCGCCAGGAGACCCAGTACTTC.

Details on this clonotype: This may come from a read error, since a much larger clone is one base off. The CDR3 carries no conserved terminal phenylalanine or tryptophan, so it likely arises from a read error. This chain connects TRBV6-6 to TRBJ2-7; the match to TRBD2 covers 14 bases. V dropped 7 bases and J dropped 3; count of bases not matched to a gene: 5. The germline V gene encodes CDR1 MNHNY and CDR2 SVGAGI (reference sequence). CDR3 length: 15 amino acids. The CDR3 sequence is CASTGTSGGYYEQYL. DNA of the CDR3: TGTGCCAGCACCGGGACTAGCGGGGGTTACTACGAGCAGTACTTA.

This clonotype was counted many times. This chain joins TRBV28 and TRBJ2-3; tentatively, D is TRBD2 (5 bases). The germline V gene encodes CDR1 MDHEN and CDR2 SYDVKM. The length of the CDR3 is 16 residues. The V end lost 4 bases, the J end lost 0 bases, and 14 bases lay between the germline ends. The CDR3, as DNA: TGTGCCAGCAGTTCCGCAATGGCGGGTAGCACAGATACGCAGTATTTT. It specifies CASSSAMAGSTDTQYF.

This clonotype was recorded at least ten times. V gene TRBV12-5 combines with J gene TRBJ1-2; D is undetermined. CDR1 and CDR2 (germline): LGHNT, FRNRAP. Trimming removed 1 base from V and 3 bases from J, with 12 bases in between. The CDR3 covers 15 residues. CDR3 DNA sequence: TGTGCTAGTGGTTTGGACCCGGAGAGTTACTATGGCTACACCTTC. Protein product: CASGLDPESYYGYTF.

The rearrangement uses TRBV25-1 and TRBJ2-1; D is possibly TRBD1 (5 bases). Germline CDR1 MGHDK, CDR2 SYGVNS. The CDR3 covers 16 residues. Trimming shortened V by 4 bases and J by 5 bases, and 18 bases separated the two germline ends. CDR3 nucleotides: TGTGCCAGCAGTGGACTCCCTGTTGACAGACACAATGAGCAGTTCTTC. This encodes CASSGLPVDRHNEQFF.

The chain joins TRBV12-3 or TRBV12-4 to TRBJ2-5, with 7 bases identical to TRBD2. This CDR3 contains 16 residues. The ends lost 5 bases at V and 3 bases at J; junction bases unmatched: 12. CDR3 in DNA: TGTGCCAGCAGTCCCCCGTTCGGGGAGGGAGAAGAGACCCAGTACTTC. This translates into CASSPPFGEGEETQYF.

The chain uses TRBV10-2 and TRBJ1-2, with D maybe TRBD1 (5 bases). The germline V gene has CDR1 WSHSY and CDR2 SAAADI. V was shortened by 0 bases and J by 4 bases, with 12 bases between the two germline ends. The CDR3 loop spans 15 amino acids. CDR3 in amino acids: CASSESMGVVYGYTF. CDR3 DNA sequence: TGCGCCAGCAGTGAGTCGATGGGGGTGGTCTATGGCTACACCTTC.

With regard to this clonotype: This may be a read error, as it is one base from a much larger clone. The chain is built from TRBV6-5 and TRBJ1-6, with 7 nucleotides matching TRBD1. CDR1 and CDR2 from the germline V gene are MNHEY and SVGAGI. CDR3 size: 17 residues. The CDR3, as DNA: TGTACCAGCAGTTACTCAGAGGGGGCGGACTATAATTCACCCCTCCACTTT. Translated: CTSSYSEGADYNSPLHF.

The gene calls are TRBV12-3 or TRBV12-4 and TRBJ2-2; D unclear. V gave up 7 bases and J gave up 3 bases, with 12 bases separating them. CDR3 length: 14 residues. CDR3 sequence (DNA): TGTGCCAGCACCTTGCCAGTAGACACCGGGGAGCTGTTTTTT. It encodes CASTLPVDTGELFF.

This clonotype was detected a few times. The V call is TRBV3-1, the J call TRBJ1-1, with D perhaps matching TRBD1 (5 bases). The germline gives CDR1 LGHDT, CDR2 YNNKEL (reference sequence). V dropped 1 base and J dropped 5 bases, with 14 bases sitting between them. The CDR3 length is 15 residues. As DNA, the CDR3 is TGTGCCAGCAGCCAAGGGGCGAGGGGTGATACTGAAGCTTTCTTT. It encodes CASSQGARGDTEAFF.

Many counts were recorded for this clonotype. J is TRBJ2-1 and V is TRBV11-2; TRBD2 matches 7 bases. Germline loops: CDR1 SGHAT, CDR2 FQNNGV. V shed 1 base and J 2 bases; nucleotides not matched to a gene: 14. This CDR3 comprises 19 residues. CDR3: CASSLARANWAGAYNEQFF. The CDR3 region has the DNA TGTGCCAGCAGCTTAGCCAGGGCTAATTGGGCGGGGGCCTACAATGAGCAGTTCTTC.

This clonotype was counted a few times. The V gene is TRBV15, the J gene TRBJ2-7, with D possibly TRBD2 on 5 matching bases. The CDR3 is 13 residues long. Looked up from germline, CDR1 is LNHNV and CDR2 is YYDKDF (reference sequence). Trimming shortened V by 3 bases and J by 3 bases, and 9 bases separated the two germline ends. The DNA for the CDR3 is TGTGCCACCAGCAGTGGCGGGTACTACGAGCAGTACTTC. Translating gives CATSSGGYYEQYF.

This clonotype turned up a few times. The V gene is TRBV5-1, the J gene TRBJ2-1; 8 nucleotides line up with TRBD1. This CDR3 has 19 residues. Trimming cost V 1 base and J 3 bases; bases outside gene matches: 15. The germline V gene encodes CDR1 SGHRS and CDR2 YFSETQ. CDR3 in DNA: TGCGCCAGCAGCTTGTCCGGACAGGGAAGGGGATCTCACTACAATGAGCAGTTCTTC. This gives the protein CASSLSGQGRGSHYNEQFF.

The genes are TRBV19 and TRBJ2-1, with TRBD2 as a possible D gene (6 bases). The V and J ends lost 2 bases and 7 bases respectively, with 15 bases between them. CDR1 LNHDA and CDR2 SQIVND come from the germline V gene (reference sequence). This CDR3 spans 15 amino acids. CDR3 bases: TGTGCCAGTAGTATAAATCTGGGCCTAGCGAATGAGCAGTTCTTC. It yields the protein CASSINLGLANEQFF.

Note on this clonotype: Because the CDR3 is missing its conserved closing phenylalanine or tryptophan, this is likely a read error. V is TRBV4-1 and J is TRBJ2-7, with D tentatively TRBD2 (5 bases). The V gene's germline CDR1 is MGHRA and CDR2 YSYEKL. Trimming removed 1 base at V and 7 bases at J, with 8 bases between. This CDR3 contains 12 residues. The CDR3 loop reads CASSQVGREQYL. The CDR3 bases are TGCGCCAGCAGCCAAGTGGGGAGAGAGCAGTACTTA.

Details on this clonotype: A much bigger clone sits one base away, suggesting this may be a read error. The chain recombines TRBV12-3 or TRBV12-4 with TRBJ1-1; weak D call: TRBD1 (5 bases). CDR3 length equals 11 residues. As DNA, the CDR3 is TGTGCCACCAGTTCGGGGACTGGGGCTTTCTTT. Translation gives CATSSGTGAFF.

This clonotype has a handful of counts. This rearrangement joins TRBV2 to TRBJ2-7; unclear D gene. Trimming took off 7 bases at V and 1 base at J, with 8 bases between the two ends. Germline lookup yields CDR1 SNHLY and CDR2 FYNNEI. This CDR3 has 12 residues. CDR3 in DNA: TGTGCCAGCACCGACAAATCCTACGAGCAGTACTTC. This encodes CASTDKSYEQYF.

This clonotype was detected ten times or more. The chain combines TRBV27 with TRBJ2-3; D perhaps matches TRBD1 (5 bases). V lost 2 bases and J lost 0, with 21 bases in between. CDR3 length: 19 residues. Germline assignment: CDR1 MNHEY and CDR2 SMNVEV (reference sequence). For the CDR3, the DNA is TGTGCCAGCAGTTTACCCCCCTCGGCAGGGCCCCCTAGCACAGATACGCAGTATTTT. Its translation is CASSLPPSAGPPSTDTQYF.